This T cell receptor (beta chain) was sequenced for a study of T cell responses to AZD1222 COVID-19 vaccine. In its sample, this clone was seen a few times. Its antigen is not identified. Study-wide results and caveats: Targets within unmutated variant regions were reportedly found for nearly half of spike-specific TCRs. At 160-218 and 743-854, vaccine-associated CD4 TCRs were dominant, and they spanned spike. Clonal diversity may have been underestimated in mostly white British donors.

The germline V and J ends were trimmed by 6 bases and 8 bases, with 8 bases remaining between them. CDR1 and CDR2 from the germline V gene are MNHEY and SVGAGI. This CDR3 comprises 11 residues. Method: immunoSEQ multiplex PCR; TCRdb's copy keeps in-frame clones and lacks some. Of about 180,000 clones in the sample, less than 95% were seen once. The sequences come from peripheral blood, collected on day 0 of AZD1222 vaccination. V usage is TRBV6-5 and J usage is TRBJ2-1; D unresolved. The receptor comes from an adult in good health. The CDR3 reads CASSRLDEQFF. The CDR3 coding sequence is TGTGCCAGCAGCCGCCTTGATGAGCAGTTCTTC.